A selection of T cell receptor beta chains follows, all from one sample in a study of cytomegalovirus exposure and HLA in healthy donors. Method: immunoSEQ multiplex PCR; TCRdb's copy keeps in-frame clones and lacks some. Of roughly 120,000 clones listed, around 86% were seen once; the top ten hold roughly 5.3%. Source material: PBMCs. The receptors come from a man between 18 and 35 years old in good health and CMV-seronegative. Both conserved end residues are part of each CDR3. D genes are given only for firm matches. Clone size is given for some rows only: seen once, a few or many times, or a class if the clone is expanded.

D: .
length: 11
V: TRBV5-1
J: TRBJ2-3
size: .
CDR3: CASSLDSKQYF
DNA: TGCGCCAGCAGCTTGGACTCTAAGCAGTATTTT

D: .
length: 13
V: TRBV30
J: TRBJ1-6
size: .
CDR3: CAWNNRADSPLHF
DNA: TGTGCCTGGAACAACAGGGCGGATTCACCCCTCCACTTT

D: .
length: 14
V: TRBV5-1
J: TRBJ2-6
size: .
CDR3: CASSSTTGANVLTF
DNA: TGCGCCAGCAGCTCTACGACTGGGGCCAACGTCCTGACTTTC

D: .
length: 14
V: TRBV19
J: TRBJ1-2
size: .
CDR3: CASSTRQTASGYTF
DNA: TGTGCCAGTAGTACACGACAGACGGCTTCTGGCTACACCTTC

D: TRBD2
length: 18
V: TRBV19
J: TRBJ2-2
size: .
CDR3: CASSIGLAGGADTGELFF
DNA: TGTGCCAGTAGTATTGGGCTAGCGGGAGGCGCGGACACCGGGGAGCTGTTTTTT

D: TRBD2
length: 16
V: TRBV5-1
J: TRBJ2-1
size: .
CDR3: CASSPREGLSYNEQFF
DNA: TGCGCCAGCAGCCCACGGGAGGGCTTATCCTACAATGAGCAGTTCTTC

D: TRBD1
length: 14
V: TRBV27
J: TRBJ2-1
size: .
CDR3: CASSQGTGPGEQFF
DNA: TGTGCCAGCAGCCAGGGGACAGGCCCGGGTGAGCAGTTCTTC

D: .
length: 13
V: TRBV5-1
J: TRBJ2-5
size: .
CDR3: CASSLVQGETQYF
DNA: TGCGCCAGCAGCTTGGTTCAGGGTGAGACCCAGTACTTC

D: .
length: 15
V: TRBV5-6
J: TRBJ1-1
size: once
CDR3: CASSLQGAPAAGAFF
DNA: TGTGCCAGCAGCTTGCAAGGGGCCCCTGCGGCTGGAGCTTTCTTT

D: TRBD2
length: 16
V: TRBV5-1
J: TRBJ2-2
size: .
CDR3: CASSFLAGDPTGELFF
DNA: TGCGCCAGCAGCTTCCTAGCGGGAGACCCCACCGGGGAGCTGTTTTTT

D: .
length: 17
V: TRBV15
J: TRBJ2-2
size: .
CDR3: CATSGKEAAINTGELFF
DNA: TGTGCCACCAGCGGAAAAGAGGCGGCGATTAACACCGGGGAGCTGTTTTTT

D: TRBD1
length: 13
V: TRBV5-4
J: TRBJ2-3
size: few
CDR3: CASSRDRADTQYF
DNA: TGTGCCAGCAGCCGGGACAGGGCAGATACGCAGTATTTT

D: TRBD2
length: 15
V: TRBV6-1
J: TRBJ2-3
size: .
CDR3: CASSEMASGGDTQYF
DNA: TGTGCCAGCAGTGAAATGGCTAGCGGGGGGGATACGCAGTATTTT

D: .
length: 12
V: TRBV27
J: TRBJ2-1
size: .
CDR3: CASSSRQELEFF
DNA: TGTGCCAGCAGTTCCAGACAGGAGTTGGAGTTCTTC

D: TRBD1
length: 14
V: TRBV15
J: TRBJ2-2
size: .
CDR3: CATRQGANTGELFF
DNA: TGTGCCACTAGACAGGGGGCGAACACCGGGGAGCTGTTTTTT

D: TRBD2
length: 13
V: TRBV11-2
J: TRBJ2-5
size: .
CDR3: CASRGLARETQYF
DNA: TGTGCCAGCAGAGGACTAGCTCGGGAGACCCAGTACTTC

D: .
length: 12
V: TRBV19
J: TRBJ2-5
size: .
CDR3: CASSSRGETQYF
DNA: TGTGCCAGTAGTAGCCGGGGAGAGACCCAGTACTTC

D: .
length: 15
V: TRBV12-5
J: TRBJ2-3
size: .
CDR3: CASGLVNRGQDTQYF
DNA: TGTGCTAGTGGTTTGGTAAACCGGGGTCAAGATACGCAGTATTTT

D: .
length: 15
V: TRBV7-8
J: TRBJ2-3
size: .
CDR3: CASTDLGDSTDTQYF
DNA: TGTGCCAGCACCGACTTAGGCGATTCGACAGATACGCAGTATTTT

D: .
length: 16
V: TRBV30
J: TRBJ1-1
size: few
CDR3: CAWSARYGGANTEAFF
DNA: TGTGCCTGGAGTGCCCGTTATGGGGGGGCAAACACTGAAGCTTTCTTT

D: TRBD2
length: 15
V: TRBV7-8
J: TRBJ2-1
size: .
CDR3: CASSGRVAGVYEQFF
DNA: TGTGCCAGCAGCGGCCGGGTAGCGGGAGTCTATGAGCAGTTCTTC

D: .
length: 14
V: TRBV6-4
J: TRBJ1-1
size: .
CDR3: CASSDPPGVTEAFF
DNA: TGTGCCAGCAGTGACCCGCCGGGAGTCACTGAAGCTTTCTTT

D: .
length: 14
V: TRBV19
J: TRBJ1-2
size: once
CDR3: CASSISSGWDGYTF
DNA: TGTGCCAGTAGTATCTCCTCAGGGTGGGATGGCTACACCTTC

D: .
length: 21
V: TRBV5-1
J: TRBJ2-7
size: once
CDR3: CASSLVGWGARPEGASYEQYF
DNA: TGCGCCAGCAGCTTGGTCGGGTGGGGGGCGCGGCCAGAGGGGGCGTCCTACGAGCAGTACTTC

D: TRBD1
length: 16
V: TRBV6-5
J: TRBJ1-1
size: .
CDR3: CASSYGWTGSNTEAFF
DNA: TGTGCCAGCAGTTACGGCTGGACAGGGTCGAACACTGAAGCTTTCTTT

D: .
length: 15
V: TRBV25-1
J: TRBJ1-1
size: .
CDR3: CASGETTGVNTEAFF
DNA: TGTGCCAGCGGGGAGACGACAGGCGTGAACACTGAAGCTTTCTTT

D: TRBD1
length: 12
V: TRBV6-5
J: TRBJ2-1
size: .
CDR3: CASSYGTGRQFF
DNA: TGTGCCAGCAGTTACGGGACAGGGAGGCAGTTCTTC

D: .
length: 15
V: TRBV15
J: TRBJ1-2
size: .
CDR3: CATSRDWGGAGGYTF
DNA: TGTGCCACCAGCAGAGATTGGGGGGGCGCGGGTGGCTACACCTTC

D: .
length: 13
V: TRBV29-1
J: TRBJ1-3
size: .
CDR3: CSVERGSGNTIYF
DNA: TGCAGCGTTGAAAGGGGCTCTGGAAACACCATATATTTT

D: TRBD1
length: 13
V: TRBV9
J: TRBJ1-1
size: .
CDR3: CASSVTGGTEAFF
DNA: TGTGCCAGCAGCGTCACAGGGGGCACTGAAGCTTTCTTT

D: .
length: 17
V: TRBV5-1
J: TRBJ1-6
size: .
CDR3: CASSLGVATGGHSPLHF
DNA: TGCGCCAGCAGCTTGGGAGTGGCAACCGGGGGACATTCACCCCTCCACTTT

D: TRBD2
length: 16
V: TRBV9
J: TRBJ2-3
size: .
CDR3: CASSVMNGGAGDTQYF
DNA: TGTGCCAGCAGCGTAATGAACGGGGGGGCCGGAGATACGCAGTATTTT

D: TRBD2
length: 17
V: TRBV5-4
J: TRBJ2-5
size: .
CDR3: CASSLAQVAGRRETQYF
DNA: TGTGCCAGCAGCTTGGCCCAGGTAGCGGGACGGCGGGAGACCCAGTACTTC

D: .
length: 15
V: TRBV25-1
J: TRBJ2-5
size: .
CDR3: CASSDPAEVQETQYF
DNA: TGTGCCAGCAGTGATCCAGCGGAGGTCCAAGAGACCCAGTACTTC

D: TRBD1
length: 16
V: TRBV18
J: TRBJ1-2
size: .
CDR3: CASSPDRGPQVDGYTF
DNA: TGTGCCAGCTCACCGGACAGGGGGCCCCAGGTAGATGGCTACACCTTC